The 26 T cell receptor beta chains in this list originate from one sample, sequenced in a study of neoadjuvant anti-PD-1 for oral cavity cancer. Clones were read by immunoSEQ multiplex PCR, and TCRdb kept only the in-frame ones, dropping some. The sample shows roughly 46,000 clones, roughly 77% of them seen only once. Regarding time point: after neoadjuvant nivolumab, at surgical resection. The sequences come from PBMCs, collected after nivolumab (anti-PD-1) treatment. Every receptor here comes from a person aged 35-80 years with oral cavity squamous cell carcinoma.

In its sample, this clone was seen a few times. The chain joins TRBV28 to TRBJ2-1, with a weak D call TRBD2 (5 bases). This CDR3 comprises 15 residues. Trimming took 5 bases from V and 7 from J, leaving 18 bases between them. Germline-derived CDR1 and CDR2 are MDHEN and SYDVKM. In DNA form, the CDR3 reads TGTGCCAGCAGTCAGAGGCTAGCACAAGGGAATGAGCAGTTCTTC. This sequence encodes CASSQRLAQGNEQFF.

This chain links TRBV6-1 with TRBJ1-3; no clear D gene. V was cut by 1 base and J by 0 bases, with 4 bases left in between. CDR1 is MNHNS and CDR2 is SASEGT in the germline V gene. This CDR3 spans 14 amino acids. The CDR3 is CASSEGSSGNTIYF. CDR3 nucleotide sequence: TGTGCCAGCAGTGAAGGGAGCTCTGGAAACACCATATATTTT.

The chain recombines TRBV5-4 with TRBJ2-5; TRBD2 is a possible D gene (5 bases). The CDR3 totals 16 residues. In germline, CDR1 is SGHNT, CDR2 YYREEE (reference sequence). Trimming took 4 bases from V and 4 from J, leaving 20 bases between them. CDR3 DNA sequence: TGTGCCAGCAGCACGGCGACCGGGGTGGGTGGAGAGACCCAGTACTTC. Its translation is CASSTATGVGGETQYF.

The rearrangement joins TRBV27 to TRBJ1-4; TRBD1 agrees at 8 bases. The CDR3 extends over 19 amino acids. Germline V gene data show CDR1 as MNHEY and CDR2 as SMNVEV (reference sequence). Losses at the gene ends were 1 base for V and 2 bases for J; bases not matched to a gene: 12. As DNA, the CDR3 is TGTGCCAGCAGTTTATTGGCCGGGACAGGTCTTAGTACTAATGAAAAACTGTTTTTT. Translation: CASSLLAGTGLSTNEKLFF.

CDR3 DNA: TGCGCCAGCAGCACACCCGGGACTTTTGGCTACGAGCAGTACTTC. This codes for CASSTPGTFGYEQYF. The V call is TRBV4-1, the J call TRBJ2-7; TRBD2 is a possible D gene (6 bases). CDR1 and CDR2 from the germline V gene are MGHRA and YSYEKL. The CDR3 consists of 15 residues. Between the trimmed V and J ends, which lost 5 bases and 3 bases, there was a span of 17 bases.

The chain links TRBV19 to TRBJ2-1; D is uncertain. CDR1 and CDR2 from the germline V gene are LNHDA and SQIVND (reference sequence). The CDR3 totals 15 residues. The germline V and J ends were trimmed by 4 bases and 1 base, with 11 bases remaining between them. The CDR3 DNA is TGTGCCAGTAGTACATCCGGGTATTCCTACAATGAGCAGTTCTTC. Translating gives CASSTSGYSYNEQFF.

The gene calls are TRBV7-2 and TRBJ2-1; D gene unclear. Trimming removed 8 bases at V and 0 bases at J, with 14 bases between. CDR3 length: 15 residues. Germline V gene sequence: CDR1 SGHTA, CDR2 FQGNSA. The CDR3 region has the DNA TGTGCCAGCCGATGGACCAGCAGCTCCTACAATGAGCAGTTCTTC. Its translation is CASRWTSSSYNEQFF.

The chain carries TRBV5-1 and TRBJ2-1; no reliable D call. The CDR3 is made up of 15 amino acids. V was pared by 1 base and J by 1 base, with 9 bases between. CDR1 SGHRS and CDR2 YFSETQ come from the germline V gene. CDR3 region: CASSLSLQSYNEQFF. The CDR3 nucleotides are TGCGCCAGCAGCTTGTCACTGCAATCCTACAATGAGCAGTTCTTC.

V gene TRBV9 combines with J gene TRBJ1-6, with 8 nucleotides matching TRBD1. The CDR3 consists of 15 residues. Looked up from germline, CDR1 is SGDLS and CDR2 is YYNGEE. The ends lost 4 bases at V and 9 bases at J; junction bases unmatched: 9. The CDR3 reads CASSSTDRAPSPLHF. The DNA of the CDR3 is TGTGCCAGCAGCTCAACGGACAGGGCCCCTTCACCCCTCCACTTT.

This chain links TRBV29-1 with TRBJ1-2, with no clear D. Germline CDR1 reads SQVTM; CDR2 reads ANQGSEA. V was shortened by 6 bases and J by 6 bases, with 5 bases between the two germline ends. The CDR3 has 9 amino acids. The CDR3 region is CSVDNGYTF. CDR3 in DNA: TGCAGCGTGGATAATGGCTACACCTTC.

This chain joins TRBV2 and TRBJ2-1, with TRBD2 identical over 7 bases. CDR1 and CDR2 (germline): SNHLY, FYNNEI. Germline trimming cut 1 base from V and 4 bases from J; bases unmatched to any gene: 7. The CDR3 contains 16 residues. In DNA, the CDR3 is TGTGCCAGCAGTGAAGAGGAGGGAGGGCCATACAATGAGCAGTTCTTC. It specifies CASSEEEGGPYNEQFF. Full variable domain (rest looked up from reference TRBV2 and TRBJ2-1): EPEVTQTPSHQVTQMGQEVILRCVPISNHLYFYWYRQILGQKVEFLVSFYNNEISEKSEIFDDQFSVERPDGSNFTLKIRSTKLEDSAMYFCASSEEEGGPYNEQFFGPGTRLTVL.

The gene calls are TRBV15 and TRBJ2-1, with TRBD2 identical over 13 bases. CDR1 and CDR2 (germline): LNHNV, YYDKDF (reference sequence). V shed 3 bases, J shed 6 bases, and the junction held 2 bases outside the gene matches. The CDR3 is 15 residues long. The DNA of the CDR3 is TGTGCCACCAGCAGGAGGACTAGCGGGAGCAATGAGCAGTTCTTC. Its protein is CATSRRTSGSNEQFF.

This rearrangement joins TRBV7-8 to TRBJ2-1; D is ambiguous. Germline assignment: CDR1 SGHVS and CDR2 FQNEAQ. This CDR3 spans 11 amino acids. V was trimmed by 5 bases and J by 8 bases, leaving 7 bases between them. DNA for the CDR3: TGTGCCAGCAGCCCTCTGGATGAGCAGTTCTTC. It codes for CASSPLDEQFF.

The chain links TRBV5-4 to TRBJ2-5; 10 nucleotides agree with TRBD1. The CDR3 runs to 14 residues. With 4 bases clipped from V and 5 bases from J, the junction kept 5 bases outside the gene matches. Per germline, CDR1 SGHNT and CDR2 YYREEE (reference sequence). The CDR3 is CASSPGQGTETQYF. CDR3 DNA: TGTGCCAGCAGCCCGGGACAGGGGACTGAGACCCAGTACTTC.

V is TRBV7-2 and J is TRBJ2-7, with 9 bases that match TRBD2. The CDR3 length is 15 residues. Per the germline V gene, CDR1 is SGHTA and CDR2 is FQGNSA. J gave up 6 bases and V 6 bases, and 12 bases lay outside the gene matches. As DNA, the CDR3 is TGTGCCAGCAGTATAAAGGCGGGGGGGCCTCTCGAGCAGTACTTC. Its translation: CASSIKAGGPLEQYF.

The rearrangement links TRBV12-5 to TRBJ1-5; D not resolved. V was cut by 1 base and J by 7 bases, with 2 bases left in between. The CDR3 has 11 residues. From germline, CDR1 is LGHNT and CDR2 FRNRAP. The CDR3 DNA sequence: TGTGCTAGTGGTTTGGGGCAGCCCCAGCATTTT. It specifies CASGLGQPQHF.

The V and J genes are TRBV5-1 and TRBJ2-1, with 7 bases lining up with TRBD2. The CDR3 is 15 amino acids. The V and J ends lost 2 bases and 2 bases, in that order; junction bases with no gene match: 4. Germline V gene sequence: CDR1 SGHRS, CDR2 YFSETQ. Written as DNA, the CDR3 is TGCGCCAGCAGCTTTACAGCGGGGACCTACAATGAGCAGTTCTTC. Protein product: CASSFTAGTYNEQFF.

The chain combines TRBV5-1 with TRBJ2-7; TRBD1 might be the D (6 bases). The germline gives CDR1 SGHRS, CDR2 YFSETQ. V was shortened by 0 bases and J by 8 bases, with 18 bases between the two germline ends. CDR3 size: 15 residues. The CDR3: CASSLDGTQTTKQYF. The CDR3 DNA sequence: TGCGCCAGCAGCTTGGACGGGACACAGACTACGAAGCAGTACTTC.

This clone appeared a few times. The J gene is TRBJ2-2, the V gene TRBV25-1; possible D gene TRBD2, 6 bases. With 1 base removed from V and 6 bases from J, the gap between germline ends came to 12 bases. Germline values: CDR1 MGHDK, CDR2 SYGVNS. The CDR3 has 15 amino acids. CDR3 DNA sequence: TGTGCCAGCAGTGAATTGTGGGGGGAGGCCGGGGAGCTGTTTTTT. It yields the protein CASSELWGEAGELFF.

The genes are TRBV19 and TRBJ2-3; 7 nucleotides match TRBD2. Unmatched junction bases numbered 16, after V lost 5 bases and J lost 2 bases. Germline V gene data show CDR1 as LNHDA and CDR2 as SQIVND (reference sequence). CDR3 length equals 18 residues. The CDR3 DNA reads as TGTGCCAGTAGTCCCGGGGACTACCCGGTGTTTGACACAGATACGCAGTATTTT. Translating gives CASSPGDYPVFDTDTQYF.

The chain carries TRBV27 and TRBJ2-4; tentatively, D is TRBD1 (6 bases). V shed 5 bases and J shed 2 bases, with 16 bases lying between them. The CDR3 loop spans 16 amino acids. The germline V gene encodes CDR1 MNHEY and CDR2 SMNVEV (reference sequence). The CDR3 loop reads CASSPTGLESKNIQYF. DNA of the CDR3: TGTGCCAGCAGTCCGACAGGCCTAGAGTCCAAAAACATTCAGTACTTC.

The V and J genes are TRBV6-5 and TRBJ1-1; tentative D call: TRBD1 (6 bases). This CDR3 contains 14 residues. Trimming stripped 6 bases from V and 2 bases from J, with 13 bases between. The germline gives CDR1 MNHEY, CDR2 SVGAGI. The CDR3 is CASRRDTGNTEAFF. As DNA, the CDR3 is TGTGCCAGCAGACGGGACACTGGAAACACTGAAGCTTTCTTT.

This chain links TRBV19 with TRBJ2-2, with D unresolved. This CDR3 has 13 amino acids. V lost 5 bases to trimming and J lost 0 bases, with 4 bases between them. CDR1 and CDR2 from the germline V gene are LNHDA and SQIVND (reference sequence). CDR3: CASSPTNTGELFF. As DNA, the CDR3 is TGTGCCAGTAGTCCAACGAACACCGGGGAGCTGTTTTTT.

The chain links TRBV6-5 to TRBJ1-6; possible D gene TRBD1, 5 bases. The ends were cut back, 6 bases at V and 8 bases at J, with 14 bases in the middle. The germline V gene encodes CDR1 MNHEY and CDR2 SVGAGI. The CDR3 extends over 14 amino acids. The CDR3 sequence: CASSPPGNDSPLHF. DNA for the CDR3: TGTGCCAGCAGCCCTCCAGGGAATGATTCACCCCTCCACTTT.

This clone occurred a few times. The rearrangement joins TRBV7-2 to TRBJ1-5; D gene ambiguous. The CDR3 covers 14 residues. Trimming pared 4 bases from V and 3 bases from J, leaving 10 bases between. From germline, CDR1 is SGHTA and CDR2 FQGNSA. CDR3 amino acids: CASSSTTVNQPQHF. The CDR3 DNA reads TGTGCCAGCAGCTCTACGACGGTCAATCAGCCCCAGCATTTT.

CDR3 DNA sequence: TGTGCCAGCAGCCCGAGATTACAGGGGGCCAGCAATCAGCCCCAGCATTTT. It translates to CASSPRLQGASNQPQHF. The chain uses TRBV5-5 and TRBJ1-5, with 9 bases aligning to TRBD1. Germline V gene sequence: CDR1 SGHKS, CDR2 YYEKEE (reference sequence). The CDR3 sequence is 17 residues long. Trimming removed 4 bases from V and 1 base from J; junction bases left unmatched: 9.